This TCR beta chain comes out of a study of blood T cell repertoires in COVID-19. Study details: Samples taken during acute and convalescent COVID-19 were collected in the United States, Italy and Spain. PBMCs, B-cell-depleted T cells, or T cells were the source of the cDNA or gDNA that made up the material.

This clone has just a few counts. Germline V gives CDR1 LNHDA, CDR2 SQIVND (reference sequence). This CDR3 contains 15 residues. The V gene lost 3 bases and the J gene lost 0 bases, with 9 bases spanning the gap. Authors' processing steps: Amplification with reference gene primers provided the estimates of nucleated cell counts. Some clones are missing from TCRdb's copy, which holds only in-frame ones; the method was immunoSEQ multiplex PCR. The V and J calls and clone size come from that table; D and trimming were worked out from the DNA. The repertoire consists of some 400,000 clones, with approximately 86% occurring once and the leading ten covering 2.5% to 3.5%.

The receptor was derived from a human donor in a cohort sampled during active COVID-19. Sequenced material: peripheral blood. The chain couples TRBV19 to TRBJ1-5; no clear D. CDR3 region: CASSIGEYSNQPQHF. The CDR3 DNA follows: TGTGCCAGTAGTATCGGGGAGTATAGCAATCAGCCCCAGCATTTT. The full variable domain, its missing parts supplied by reference TRBV19 and TRBJ1-5, is DGGITQSPKYLFRKEGQNVTLSCEQNLNHDAMYWYRQDPGQGLRLIYYSQIVNDFQKGDIAEGYSVSREKKESFPLTVTSAQKNPTAFYLCASSIGEYSNQPQHFGDGTRLSIL.